These 20 T cell receptor beta chains were sequenced from one sample in a study of T cell changes during pregnancy in multiple sclerosis. TCRdb keeps only in-frame clones here, not all; method: immunoSEQ multiplex PCR. Of roughly 64,000 clones in the sample, around nine tenths are singletons; the top ten hold 1.4%. Material: peripheral blood, obtained in the second trimester of pregnancy. Receptors were obtained from a female donor with multiple sclerosis, enrolled in a pregnancy study.

The J gene is TRBJ1-2, the V gene TRBV19, with 7 bases identical to TRBD1. Trimming at V came to 5 bases and at J to 4 bases, leaving 4 bases not matched to a gene. This CDR3 is 13 amino acids long. Germline V gene data show CDR1 as LNHDA and CDR2 as SQIVND (reference sequence). The CDR3 spells CASSADRSYGYTF. CDR3 nucleotides: TGTGCCAGTAGTGCGGACAGGTCCTATGGCTACACCTTC.

The chain links TRBV6-6 to TRBJ2-2; D uncertain. Trimming pared 10 bases from V and 5 bases from J, leaving 20 bases between. The germline CDR1 and CDR2 sequences are MNHNY and SVGAGI (reference sequence). The length of the CDR3 is 15 residues. Here the CDR3 reads CAIFPGSSPTGELFF. CDR3 bases: TGTGCCATCTTCCCCGGGTCTTCCCCAACCGGGGAGCTGTTTTTT.

The J gene is TRBJ2-1, the V gene TRBV5-1, with 10 nucleotides matching TRBD2. Germline V CDR1 and CDR2: SGHRS, YFSETQ. The CDR3 runs to 16 residues. Trimming took 1 base from V and 3 from J; bases not matched to a gene: 4. Here the CDR3 reads CASSLRAGGDYNEQFF. In nucleotides, the CDR3 is TGCGCCAGCAGCTTGCGAGCGGGAGGGGACTACAATGAGCAGTTCTTC. The variable domain in full, completed from reference TRBV5-1 and TRBJ2-1, reads KAGVTQTPRYLIKTRGQQVTLSCSPISGHRSVSWYQQTPGQGLQFLFEYFSETQRNKGNFPGRFSGRQFSNSRSEMNVSTLELGDSALYLCASSLRAGGDYNEQFFGPGTRLTVL.

Written as DNA, the CDR3 is TGTGCCAGCAGTTTATTGGGGACAGGGGTGGGGATCGAGCAGTACTTC. Translated: CASSLLGTGVGIEQYF. This chain connects TRBV28 to TRBJ2-7; 10 bases align to TRBD1. The germline V gene encodes CDR1 MDHEN and CDR2 SYDVKM. The J segment lost 6 bases and the V segment lost 1 base, leaving 9 bases of the junction unmatched. This CDR3 spans 16 amino acids.

The rearrangement joins TRBV11-1 to TRBJ1-1; 7 bases line up with TRBD1. The germline V gene has CDR1 SGHAT and CDR2 FQDESV (reference sequence). CDR3 size: 18 residues. J was trimmed by 4 bases and V by 5 bases; bases with no gene match: 19. The CDR3 region is CASSPTGQEAPNGTEAFF. CDR3 coding DNA: TGTGCCAGCAGCCCCACCGGACAGGAAGCCCCGAACGGCACTGAAGCTTTCTTT.

The DNA for the CDR3 is TGCGCCAGCACCCTTTCTCAGGGACAAACCTACGAGCAGTACTTC. Translating gives CASTLSQGQTYEQYF. V and J are TRBV5-1 and TRBJ2-7; TRBD1 might be the D (6 bases). V lost 6 bases, J lost 2 bases, and 18 bases lay in between. Germline V gene sequence: CDR1 SGHRS, CDR2 YFSETQ. The CDR3 extends over 15 amino acids.

The chain is built from TRBV7-2 and TRBJ1-2, with D perhaps TRBD1 (6 bases). V gave up 3 bases and J gave up 7 bases, with 18 bases separating them. The V gene's germline CDR1 is SGHTA and CDR2 FQGNSA. The CDR3 has 15 amino acids. This CDR3 is CASSFTSGVWSGYTF. Written as DNA, the CDR3 is TGTGCCAGCAGCTTCACCTCAGGGGTTTGGAGTGGCTACACCTTC. The full variable domain, in which reference TRBV7-2 and TRBJ1-2 provide the parts outside the CDR3, is GAGVSQSPSNKVTEKGKDVELRCDPISGHTALYWYRQSLGQGLEFLIYFQGNSAPDKSGLPSDRFSAERTGGSVSTLTIQRTQQEDSAVYLCASSFTSGVWSGYTFGSGTRLTVV.

Here the CDR3 reads CASSHWQDNYGYTF. The CDR3 coding sequence is TGTGCCAGCAGCCATTGGCAGGATAACTATGGCTACACCTTC. The gene calls are TRBV14 and TRBJ1-2; no clear D gene. This CDR3 is built from 14 residues. CDR1 and CDR2 (germline): SGHDN, FVKESK. Trimming shortened V by 3 bases and J by 1 base, and 9 bases separated the two germline ends. Based on the CDR3 plus reference TRBV14 and TRBJ1-2, the full variable domain is EAGVTQFPSHSVIEKGQTVTLRCDPISGHDNLYWYRRVMGKEIKFLLHFVKESKQDESGMPNNRFLAERTGGTYSTLKVQPAELEDSGVYFCASSHWQDNYGYTFGSGTRLTVV.

In its sample, this clone was seen once. This chain joins TRBV19 and TRBJ1-2; no reliable D call. The CDR3 covers 15 residues. V was pared by 6 bases and J by 6 bases, with 20 bases between. Germline assignment: CDR1 LNHDA and CDR2 SQIVND (reference sequence). The CDR3 sequence is CASSPAGSVGNGYTF. Here the CDR3 DNA reads TGTGCCAGTAGCCCCGCCGGGTCCGTCGGAAATGGCTACACCTTC.

This chain links TRBV7-9 with TRBJ1-6, with unresolved D. Germline CDR1 SEHNR, CDR2 FQNEAQ (reference sequence). Deletions cut 3 bases from V and 10 bases from J, with 10 bases between. The CDR3 has 13 amino acids. The DNA of the CDR3 is TGTGCCAGCAGCTTCGGGGTAGGCTCACCCCTCCACTTT. Its translation is CASSFGVGSPLHF.

This chain uses TRBV7-6 with TRBJ2-7, with 7 positions matching TRBD2. CDR1 SGHVS and CDR2 FNYEAQ come from the germline V gene. The V and J ends lost 3 bases and 4 bases, in that order; junction bases with no gene match: 3. CDR3 length: 13 amino acids. The CDR3 sequence: CASSLTSSYEQYF. CDR3 coding DNA: TGTGCCAGCAGCTTGACTAGCAGTTACGAGCAGTACTTC.

V gene TRBV7-3 combines with J gene TRBJ2-1, with TRBD2 identical over 11 bases. Germline V gene data show CDR1 as SGHTA and CDR2 as FQGTGA. This CDR3 comprises 15 residues. The ends lost 5 bases at V and 4 bases at J; junction bases unmatched: 4. CDR3 loop: CASSLAGGFYNEQFF. CDR3 nucleotides: TGTGCCAGCAGCCTAGCGGGAGGTTTTTACAATGAGCAGTTCTTC.

The gene calls are TRBV4-3 and TRBJ1-2, with D hard to call. The germline V and J ends were trimmed by 1 base and 1 base, with 10 bases remaining between them. Germline-derived CDR1 and CDR2 are LGHNA and YSLEER. The CDR3 consists of 15 residues. CDR3 loop: CASSQVWTDNYGYTF. The CDR3, as DNA: TGCGCCAGCAGCCAAGTTTGGACTGATAACTATGGCTACACCTTC.

The rearrangement joins TRBV27 to TRBJ2-7, with D tentatively TRBD1 (6 bases). The CDR3 has 16 amino acids. The V gene's germline CDR1 is MNHEY and CDR2 SMNVEV (reference sequence). V shed 1 base and J shed 0 bases, with 13 bases lying between them. The CDR3 loop is CASSLYVGTHSYEQYF. The CDR3 DNA reads as TGTGCCAGCAGTTTATATGTCGGGACACACTCCTACGAGCAGTACTTC.

V gene TRBV6-4 combines with J gene TRBJ2-2; the D gene is possibly TRBD1 (6 bases). CDR1 is MRHNA and CDR2 is SNTAGT in the germline V gene. V lost 3 bases, J lost 2 bases, and 13 bases lay in between. The CDR3 spans 16 residues. Here the CDR3 reads CASSEAPGQNTGELFF. CDR3 nucleotide sequence: TGTGCCAGCAGTGAGGCCCCGGGACAAAACACCGGGGAGCTGTTTTTT.

The chain combines TRBV30 with TRBJ1-2; 7 bases are shared with TRBD1. The CDR3 consists of 14 residues. Germline CDR1 GTSNPN, CDR2 SVGIG (reference sequence). V dropped 2 bases and J dropped 8; count of bases not matched to a gene: 11. The CDR3 spells CAWSLTGAGGGYTF. DNA of the CDR3: TGTGCCTGGAGTCTAACAGGGGCCGGAGGGGGCTACACCTTC.

The V and J genes are TRBV5-1 and TRBJ2-5; the D is unclear. Trimming cost V 0 bases and J 0 bases, with 9 bases left between them. The CDR3 length is 15 residues. Germline-derived CDR1 and CDR2 are SGHRS and YFSETQ. DNA for the CDR3: TGCGCCAGCAGCTTGGCCCCGGAGTACCAAGAGACCCAGTACTTC. Its translation: CASSLAPEYQETQYF. Full variable domain (rest looked up from reference TRBV5-1 and TRBJ2-5): KAGVTQTPRYLIKTRGQQVTLSCSPISGHRSVSWYQQTPGQGLQFLFEYFSETQRNKGNFPGRFSGRQFSNSRSEMNVSTLELGDSALYLCASSLAPEYQETQYFGPGTRLLVL.

This clone was recorded only once. J is TRBJ2-7 and V is TRBV14; D remains unclear. Germline V gene sequence: CDR1 SGHDN, CDR2 FVKESK. V lost 1 base to trimming and J lost 10 bases, with 8 bases between them. The CDR3 covers 11 residues. CDR3 amino acids: CASSQGPSQYF. The CDR3 region has the DNA TGTGCCAGCAGCCAAGGGCCTTCCCAGTACTTC.

The rearrangement joins TRBV27 to TRBJ2-1, with D possibly being TRBD2 (6 bases). Germline CDR1 MNHEY, CDR2 SMNVEV (reference sequence). Trimming took 5 bases from V and 2 from J, leaving 10 bases between them. The CDR3 covers 14 residues. In DNA, the CDR3 is TGTGCCAGCAGTCCAGGGACTGCCTACAATGAGCAGTTCTTC. The encoded protein is CASSPGTAYNEQFF.

The rearrangement uses TRBV28 and TRBJ1-1; 8 positions agree with TRBD1. V dropped 5 bases and J dropped 8; count of bases not matched to a gene: 10. CDR1 and CDR2 (germline): MDHEN, SYDVKM. The CDR3 has 14 residues. The CDR3 DNA sequence: TGTGCCAGCAGTATTCCGGGACAGGCTTCCGAAGCTTTCTTT. It encodes CASSIPGQASEAFF.